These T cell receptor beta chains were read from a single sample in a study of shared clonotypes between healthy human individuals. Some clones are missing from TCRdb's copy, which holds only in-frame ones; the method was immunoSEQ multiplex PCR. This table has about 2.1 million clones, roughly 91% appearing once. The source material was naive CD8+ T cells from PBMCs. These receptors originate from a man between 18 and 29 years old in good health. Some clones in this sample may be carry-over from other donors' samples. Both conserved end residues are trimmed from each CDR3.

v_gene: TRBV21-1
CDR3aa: ASSPPHHSNEQF

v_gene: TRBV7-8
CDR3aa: ASSLEPPGQGPSNQPQH

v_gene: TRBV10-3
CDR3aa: AIRSGGGPEAF

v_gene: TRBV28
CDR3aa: ASSAGLAGVGETQY

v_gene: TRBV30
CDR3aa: AWRRQEADEQY

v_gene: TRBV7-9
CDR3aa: ASSHRDRATGANVLT

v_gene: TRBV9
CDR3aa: ASSVGSGNTIY

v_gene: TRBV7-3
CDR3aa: ASSASGGTDTQY

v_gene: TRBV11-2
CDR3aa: ASSLDLLSYEQY

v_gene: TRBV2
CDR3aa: ASRDIMDFQETQY

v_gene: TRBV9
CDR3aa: ASSVDLPGGAGETQY

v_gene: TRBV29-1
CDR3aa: SAFRANTEAF

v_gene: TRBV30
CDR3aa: AWSVRTGVVGELF

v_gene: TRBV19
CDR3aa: ASSGGEGAPEAF

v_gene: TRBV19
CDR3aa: ASSILAGPGDIQY

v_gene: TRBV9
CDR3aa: ASSPQSGGATDTQY

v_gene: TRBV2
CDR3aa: ATKSTGKQTEAF

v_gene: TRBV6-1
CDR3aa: ASSEYRGPAKNIQY

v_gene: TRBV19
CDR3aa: ASSLPGTSAQHNEQF

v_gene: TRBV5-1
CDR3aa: ASSQSSYLEVVSYEQY

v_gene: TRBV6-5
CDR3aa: ASRPGQGSFGEAF

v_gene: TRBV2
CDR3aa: ASSDLDRGHEQY

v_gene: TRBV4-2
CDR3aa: ASSPTGPVPYQPQH

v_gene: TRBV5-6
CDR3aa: ASSPWDRGGYEQY

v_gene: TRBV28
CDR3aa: ASSLLGGPYEQY

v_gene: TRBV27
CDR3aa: ASSAYTDTQY

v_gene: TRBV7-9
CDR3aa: ASSFAPDLAGLYNEQF

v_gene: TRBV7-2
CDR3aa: ASSLSIVRATDTQY

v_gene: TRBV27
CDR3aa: ASSSLRLAEEETQY

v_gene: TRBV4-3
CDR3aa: ASSPSFSYEQY

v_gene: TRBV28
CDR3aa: ASSLLVSLSSYEQY

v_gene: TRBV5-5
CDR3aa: ASSLRASGRLGSQETQY

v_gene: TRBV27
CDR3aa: ASRHRGGNTEAF

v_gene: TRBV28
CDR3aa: ASSLIGLAGSEQY

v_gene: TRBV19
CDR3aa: ASGDRGRGTEAF

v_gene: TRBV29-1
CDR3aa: SVEGQGAGYEQY

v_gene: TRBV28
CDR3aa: ASSFLGEQY

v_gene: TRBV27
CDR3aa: ASSLSIRAGVPETQY

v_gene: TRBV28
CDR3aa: ASSLFRGTYGYT

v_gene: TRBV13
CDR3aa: ASSPGTSAGELF

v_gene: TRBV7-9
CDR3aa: ASSSLDSFSGANVLT